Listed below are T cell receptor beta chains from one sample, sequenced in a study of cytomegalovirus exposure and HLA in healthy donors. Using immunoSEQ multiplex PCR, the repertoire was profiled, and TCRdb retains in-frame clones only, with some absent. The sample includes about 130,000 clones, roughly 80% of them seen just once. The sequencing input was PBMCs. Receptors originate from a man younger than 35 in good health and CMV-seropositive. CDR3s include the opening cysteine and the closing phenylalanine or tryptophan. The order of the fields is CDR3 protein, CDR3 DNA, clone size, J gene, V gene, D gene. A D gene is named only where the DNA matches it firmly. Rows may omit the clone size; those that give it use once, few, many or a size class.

CDR3aa: CASSLGSTGLVYGYTF
CDR3nt: TGCGCCAGCAGCTTGGGTAGCACAGGGCTGGTTTATGGCTACACCTTC
abundance: .
j_gene: TRBJ1-2
v_gene: TRBV5-1
d_gene: .

CDR3aa: CASGLGQTYNEQFF
CDR3nt: TGTGCTAGTGGTTTGGGGCAGACTTACAATGAGCAGTTCTTC
abundance: .
j_gene: TRBJ2-1
v_gene: TRBV12-5
d_gene: .

CDR3aa: CASSKDPGQGIGAPNKNIQYF
CDR3nt: TGTGCCAGCAGCAAAGACCCGGGACAGGGGATTGGGGCCCCGAACAAAAACATTCAGTACTTC
abundance: .
j_gene: TRBJ2-4
v_gene: TRBV21-1
d_gene: .

CDR3aa: CASSLRQGMGYGELFF
CDR3nt: TGTGCCAGCAGCCTAAGGCAGGGGATGGGGTACGGGGAGCTGTTTTTT
abundance: .
j_gene: TRBJ2-2
v_gene: TRBV7-8
d_gene: .

CDR3aa: CASSLASAANTEAFF
CDR3nt: TGTGCCAGCAGCTTAGCATCGGCGGCGAACACTGAAGCTTTCTTT
abundance: .
j_gene: TRBJ1-1
v_gene: TRBV7-9
d_gene: .

CDR3aa: CSVQGLAGGPGTDTQYF
CDR3nt: TGCAGCGTCCAGGGACTAGCGGGAGGGCCCGGCACAGATACGCAGTATTTT
abundance: .
j_gene: TRBJ2-3
v_gene: TRBV29-1
d_gene: TRBD2

CDR3aa: CASSFRGDEQYF
CDR3nt: TGTGCCAGCAGTTTTCGGGGGGACGAGCAGTACTTC
abundance: .
j_gene: TRBJ2-7
v_gene: TRBV27
d_gene: TRBD2

CDR3aa: CSSSSTGGNQPQHF
CDR3nt: TGTTCCAGCAGCTCGACAGGGGGCAATCAGCCCCAGCATTTT
abundance: .
j_gene: TRBJ1-5
v_gene: TRBV7-9
d_gene: TRBD1

CDR3aa: CASSSSRTNPDGLFF
CDR3nt: .
abundance: .
j_gene: TRBJ1-4
v_gene: TRBV27
d_gene: .

CDR3aa: CASSYSGTGFNYGYTF
CDR3nt: TGTGCCAGCAGCTACTCCGGGACAGGATTTAACTATGGCTACACCTTC
abundance: .
j_gene: TRBJ1-2
v_gene: TRBV6-5
d_gene: TRBD1

CDR3aa: CASGEGQGKKQFF
CDR3nt: TGTGCCAGCGGCGAAGGACAGGGTAAGAAGCAGTTCTTC
abundance: .
j_gene: TRBJ2-1
v_gene: TRBV12-1
d_gene: .

CDR3aa: CASSQISAGRFGETQYF
CDR3nt: TGCGCCAGCAGCCAAATATCTGCAGGGAGGTTTGGGGAGACCCAGTACTTC
abundance: few
j_gene: TRBJ2-5
v_gene: TRBV4-3
d_gene: .

CDR3aa: CASSQESVRGSKGYYEQYF
CDR3nt: TGCGCCAGCAGCCAAGAGTCAGTCAGGGGGTCTAAGGGGTACTACGAGCAGTACTTC
abundance: .
j_gene: TRBJ2-7
v_gene: TRBV4-3
d_gene: TRBD1

CDR3aa: CASSPLSSGTDTQYF
CDR3nt: TGTGCCAGCAGCCCCCTGTCTTCCGGCACAGATACGCAGTATTTT
abundance: .
j_gene: TRBJ2-3
v_gene: TRBV5-4
d_gene: .

CDR3aa: CASSWEAGVSEQYF
CDR3nt: TGTGCCAGTAGTTGGGAAGCGGGAGTAAGCGAGCAGTACTTC
abundance: .
j_gene: TRBJ2-7
v_gene: TRBV19
d_gene: TRBD2

CDR3aa: CASAILASTDTQYF
CDR3nt: TGTGCCAGCGCCATCCTAGCTAGCACAGATACGCAGTATTTT
abundance: .
j_gene: TRBJ2-3
v_gene: TRBV5-8
d_gene: .

CDR3aa: CASTAGTSIVHEQFF
CDR3nt: TGTGCCAGTACTGCCGGGACTAGCATTGTCCATGAGCAGTTCTTC
abundance: .
j_gene: TRBJ2-1
v_gene: TRBV2
d_gene: TRBD2

CDR3aa: CSSSRGGSPLHF
CDR3nt: TGTTCCAGCAGCCGTGGCGGATCACCCCTCCACTTT
abundance: few
j_gene: TRBJ1-6
v_gene: TRBV7-9
d_gene: .

CDR3aa: CASSEGSGSTDTQYF
CDR3nt: TGCGCCAGCAGTGAGGGAAGCGGGAGCACAGATACGCAGTATTTT
abundance: few
j_gene: TRBJ2-3
v_gene: TRBV10-1
d_gene: .

CDR3aa: CASSGIGDEQYF
CDR3nt: TGTGCCAGCAGCGGAATCGGGGACGAGCAGTACTTC
abundance: .
j_gene: TRBJ2-7
v_gene: TRBV9
d_gene: .

CDR3aa: CASSRRQDPNTGELFF
CDR3nt: TGTGCCAGTAGCCGTCGACAGGACCCGAACACCGGGGAGCTGTTTTTT
abundance: .
j_gene: TRBJ2-2
v_gene: TRBV19
d_gene: .

CDR3aa: CASSLVGGSPLHF
CDR3nt: TGCGCCAGCAGCTTGGTAGGCGGTTCACCCCTCCACTTT
abundance: .
j_gene: TRBJ1-6
v_gene: TRBV5-1
d_gene: .

CDR3aa: CASSQGGQQETQYF
CDR3nt: TGTGCCAGCAGTCAAGGGGGACAGCAAGAGACCCAGTACTTC
abundance: .
j_gene: TRBJ2-5
v_gene: TRBV28
d_gene: TRBD1

CDR3aa: CASSLRRERTDTQYF
CDR3nt: TGTGCCAGCAGCTTGAGGCGGGAGCGCACAGATACGCAGTATTTT
abundance: few
j_gene: TRBJ2-3
v_gene: TRBV5-6
d_gene: TRBD2

CDR3aa: CASRMGTANTGELFF
CDR3nt: TGTGCCAGCAGAATGGGGACAGCGAACACCGGGGAGCTGTTTTTT
abundance: .
j_gene: TRBJ2-2
v_gene: TRBV6-5
d_gene: TRBD1

CDR3aa: CASSERDRGRVGYTF
CDR3nt: TGTGCCAGCAGTGAACGGGACAGGGGGCGAGTGGGCTACACCTTC
abundance: .
j_gene: TRBJ1-2
v_gene: TRBV2
d_gene: TRBD1

CDR3aa: CASSGMTAVSYNEQFF
CDR3nt: TGTGCCAGCAGCGGAATGACAGCAGTCTCCTACAATGAGCAGTTCTTC
abundance: once
j_gene: TRBJ2-1
v_gene: TRBV5-6
d_gene: .

CDR3aa: CASSPPKLAKNIQYF
CDR3nt: TGTGCCAGCTCACCACCTAAACTAGCCAAAAACATTCAGTACTTC
abundance: .
j_gene: TRBJ2-4
v_gene: TRBV18
d_gene: .

CDR3aa: CASSVDPRGSTLAGGYTF
CDR3nt: TGTGCCAGCAGCGTAGATCCCCGCGGTTCGACTTTAGCCGGTGGCTACACCTTC
abundance: .
j_gene: TRBJ1-2
v_gene: TRBV9
d_gene: .

CDR3aa: CASSLRQGRTDTQYF
CDR3nt: TGTGCCAGCAGCCTGAGACAGGGGAGGACAGATACGCAGTATTTT
abundance: .
j_gene: TRBJ2-3
v_gene: TRBV7-9
d_gene: TRBD1

CDR3aa: CASSLAFGKSQETQYF
CDR3nt: TGCGCCAGCAGCTTGGCCTTCGGGAAGTCACAAGAGACCCAGTACTTC
abundance: .
j_gene: TRBJ2-5
v_gene: TRBV5-1
d_gene: .

CDR3aa: CASRSSGLAGRDTQYF
CDR3nt: TGTGCCAGCAGAAGTTCCGGGCTAGCGGGGAGAGATACGCAGTATTTT
abundance: .
j_gene: TRBJ2-3
v_gene: TRBV7-2
d_gene: TRBD2

CDR3aa: CAWNDGGRFSPLHF
CDR3nt: TGTGCCTGGAACGACGGGGGGCGCTTCTCACCCCTCCACTTT
abundance: once
j_gene: TRBJ1-6
v_gene: TRBV30
d_gene: .

CDR3aa: CASSLGGQGNYGYTF
CDR3nt: TGTGCCAGCAGCTTAGGGGGCCAGGGAAACTATGGCTACACCTTC
abundance: .
j_gene: TRBJ1-2
v_gene: TRBV7-9
d_gene: .

CDR3aa: CASSPIFGQGNYEQYF
CDR3nt: TGCGCCAGCAGCCCCATATTTGGACAGGGGAACTACGAGCAGTACTTC
abundance: .
j_gene: TRBJ2-7
v_gene: TRBV5-1
d_gene: TRBD1

CDR3aa: CASSYRTRYNEQFF
CDR3nt: TGTGCCAGCAGTTACAGGACTAGATACAATGAGCAGTTCTTC
abundance: .
j_gene: TRBJ2-1
v_gene: TRBV6-6
d_gene: TRBD2

CDR3aa: CASSWRTSEAGELFF
CDR3nt: TGCGCCAGCAGCTGGCGGACTAGCGAGGCCGGGGAGCTGTTTTTT
abundance: .
j_gene: TRBJ2-2
v_gene: TRBV5-1
d_gene: TRBD2

CDR3aa: CASSLIGLTYEQYF
CDR3nt: TGCGCCAGCAGCTTGATCGGGTTAACTTACGAGCAGTACTTC
abundance: .
j_gene: TRBJ2-7
v_gene: TRBV5-1
d_gene: .

CDR3aa: CASARQGAYEQYF
CDR3nt: TGTGCCAGCGCCAGACAGGGGGCCTACGAGCAGTACTTC
abundance: .
j_gene: TRBJ2-7
v_gene: TRBV25-1
d_gene: TRBD1

CDR3aa: CASKTAAGYEQYF
CDR3nt: TGTGCCAGTAAGACGGCGGCTGGGTACGAGCAGTACTTC
abundance: .
j_gene: TRBJ2-7
v_gene: TRBV19
d_gene: .

CDR3aa: CASSFPEGANVLTF
CDR3nt: TGTGCCAGCAGCTTCCCCGAGGGGGCCAACGTCCTGACTTTC
abundance: .
j_gene: TRBJ2-6
v_gene: TRBV5-4
d_gene: .

CDR3aa: CASSFLGTGAEEQYF
CDR3nt: TGTGCCAGCAGCTTCTTGGGTACTGGGGCTGAAGAGCAGTACTTC
abundance: .
j_gene: TRBJ2-7
v_gene: TRBV5-5
d_gene: .

CDR3aa: CASRNEQGRPNTEAFF
CDR3nt: TGTGCCAGCAGAAACGAACAGGGGAGACCGAACACTGAAGCTTTCTTT
abundance: .
j_gene: TRBJ1-1
v_gene: TRBV5-4
d_gene: TRBD1

CDR3aa: CASRESGGSSRSYNSPLHF
CDR3nt: TGCGCCAGCAGGGAATCGGGAGGGTCTTCCCGCTCCTATAATTCACCCCTCCACTTT
abundance: .
j_gene: TRBJ1-6
v_gene: TRBV5-1
d_gene: .

CDR3aa: CASSQDTILKFAGELFF
CDR3nt: TGCGCCAGCAGCCAAGATACAATTTTAAAGTTCGCCGGGGAGCTGTTTTTT
abundance: .
j_gene: TRBJ2-2
v_gene: TRBV4-3
d_gene: .

CDR3aa: CASSYSRGRGNTEAFF
CDR3nt: TGTGCCAGCAGTTACTCGAGGGGGAGGGGCAACACTGAAGCTTTCTTT
abundance: .
j_gene: TRBJ1-1
v_gene: TRBV6-6
d_gene: .

CDR3aa: CATLDRGRDYGYTF
CDR3nt: TGTGCCACCCTCGACAGGGGGCGCGACTATGGCTACACCTTC
abundance: .
j_gene: TRBJ1-2
v_gene: TRBV6-1
d_gene: TRBD1

CDR3aa: CASSGDRTPSGNTIYF
CDR3nt: TGCGCCAGCAGCGGAGATCGGACTCCCTCTGGAAACACCATATATTTT
abundance: .
j_gene: TRBJ1-3
v_gene: TRBV5-1
d_gene: .

CDR3aa: CASLEGTNNEQFF
CDR3nt: TGTGCCAGCCTCGAGGGGACAAACAATGAGCAGTTCTTC
abundance: once
j_gene: TRBJ2-1
v_gene: TRBV7-2
d_gene: .

CDR3aa: CASSSRTSGQFF
CDR3nt: TGTGCCAGCAGCTCCCGGACTAGCGGGCAGTTCTTC
abundance: once
j_gene: TRBJ2-1
v_gene: TRBV5-6
d_gene: TRBD2

CDR3aa: CASGANGGGIHEVYGYTF
CDR3nt: TGTGCTAGTGGGGCTAATGGGGGGGGAATTCATGAGGTCTATGGCTACACCTTC
abundance: .
j_gene: TRBJ1-2
v_gene: TRBV12-5
d_gene: .

CDR3aa: CSASSPDTQYF
CDR3nt: TGCAGTGCTTCTAGCCCAGATACGCAGTATTTT
abundance: .
j_gene: TRBJ2-3
v_gene: TRBV20-1
d_gene: .

CDR3aa: CASSGTENYGYTF
CDR3nt: TGTGCCAGCAGTGGGACAGAAAACTATGGCTACACCTTC
abundance: .
j_gene: TRBJ1-2
v_gene: TRBV6-6
d_gene: TRBD1